The T cell receptor (beta chain) described here comes from a study of graft-versus-host responses after intestinal transplantation (dated by TCRdb to about 2021). Regarding the research as a whole: Multivisceral, liver-intestinal, or isolated intestinal transplants were received by the recipients. Of the approximately 24 intestinal transplant recipients enrolled in the cohort, one of whom was a retransplant, a few patients without pretransplant specimens were excluded. Instead of going to the commercial service, samples from three later patients were sequenced in-house on an Illumina MiSeq and processed with MiXCR. Alloreactive clones were identified by sequencing pre-transplant mixed lymphocyte reaction products and comparing them with unstimulated pre-transplant donor and recipient T cells. Bulk TCR-beta CDR3 sequencing was used to track graft-versus-host and host-versus-graft alloreactive T cell clones in the graft, circulation and bone marrow after intestinal transplantation. A peak of at least 4% donor T cells among recipient peripheral blood mononuclear cells was the definition used for donor T cell macrochimerism. Anti-thymocyte globulin induction was given to all recipients, followed by maintenance tacrolimus and steroids for about 3 years.

What the authors observed across the whole study: Conclusions were limited by the relatively low number and heterogeneity of intestinal transplant patients. In patients with donor T cell macrochimerism, the allografts had high GvH to HvG T cell clonal ratios. GvH clones were detected in recipient bone marrow, and some of these GvH clones were observed earlier in ileal mucosa or blood, consistent with an intestinal mucosal origin. Early after transplant, peak levels of circulating GvH clones were associated with declines in HvG clones.

Library generation was performed with the immunoSEQ multiplex PCR assay. In most patients, genomic DNA was isolated using the Qiagen DNeasy Blood and Tissue Kit and sent frozen to Adaptive Biotechnologies for TCR sequencing. High-throughput TCR-beta CDR3 sequencing of genomic DNA from most patients was performed by Adaptive Biotechnologies. Regarding the original processing steps: Adaptive's ImmunoSEQ software supplied the TCR sequencing data for 15 to 20 patients, while MiXCR and VDJtools were used to process a few other patients. CD4 versus CD8 sorting errors were corrected by removing sequences found in both subsets at a frequency ratio below 5:1. Because the origin of CDR3 nucleotide sequences shared between donor and recipient could not be assigned, those sequences were removed. At least 2-fold expansion over unstimulated cells and a minimum CFSE-low frequency of 0.002% (template counts) or 0.001% (read counts) were required for clones to be classified as alloreactive. A clone was considered mappable if detected in the sequenced pre-transplant spleen, lymph node, or MLR CFSE-low populations of the donor or recipient. The cumulative frequency of alloreactive clones was calculated as a percentage of all sequences, weighted by copy number. TCRdb's version of the immuneACCESS table is confined to in-frame rearrangements and falls short of the full clone set. An unresolved V gene accounts for under half of the shortfall where checked; the remainder is of unknown origin. V and J calls and clone size are those listed in that table; D and trimming were worked out from the DNA. The table for this sample lists more than 100,000 clones; approximately 95% of them were counted only once. In total, the top ten clones hold under 3.5% of the sample.

On this clone: This receptor's antigen is unknown. Nothing much larger sits one base from this clone, and base qualities are not available.

The V end gives up 5 bases and the J end 5 bases, leaving 8 bases in the junction not matched to a gene. Taken from the germline V gene, the CDR1 and CDR2 loops are LGHNT and FRNRAP. The CDR3 runs 16 residues from the cysteine to the phenylalanine. The entry retains the CDR3 DNA only, 48 bases that are in frame from base 1. This sample's time point label indicates: cells obtained before transplantation from donor or recipient. CD3+CD4+ and CD3+CD8+ populations were FACS-sorted from unstimulated pre-transplant donor and recipient cells taken from spleen or lymph nodes. The receptor was isolated from a human donor who received an intestinal transplant. The material sequenced was unstimulated CD8+ T cells sorted from spleen or lymph node cells, taken before intestinal transplant. The rearrangement combines TRBV12-5 with TRBJ2-2; 10 junctional bases match TRBD1. The DNA sequence is as follows: TGTGCTAGTGGTCCCTGGGACAGGGGTAGAACCGGGGAGCTGTTTTTT. It translates to CASGPWDRGRTGELFF.